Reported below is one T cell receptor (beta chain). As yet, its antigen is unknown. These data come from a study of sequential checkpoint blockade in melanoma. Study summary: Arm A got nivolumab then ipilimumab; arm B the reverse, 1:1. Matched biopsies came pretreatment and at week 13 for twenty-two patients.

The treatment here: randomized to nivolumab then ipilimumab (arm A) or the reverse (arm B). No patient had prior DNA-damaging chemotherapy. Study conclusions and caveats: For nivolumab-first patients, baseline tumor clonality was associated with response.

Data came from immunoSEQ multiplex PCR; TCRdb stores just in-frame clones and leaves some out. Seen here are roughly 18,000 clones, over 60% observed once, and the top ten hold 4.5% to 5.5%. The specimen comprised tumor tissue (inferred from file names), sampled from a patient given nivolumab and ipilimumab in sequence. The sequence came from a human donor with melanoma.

CDR3 loop: CASSLRVDGEQYF. The CDR3 nucleotides are TGTGCCAGCTCACTCAGGGTGGATGGCGAGCAGTACTTC. The rearrangement links TRBV18 to TRBJ2-7; a weak D match, TRBD1 (5 bases). The germline V gene has CDR1 KGHSH and CDR2 LQKENI. This CDR3 contains 13 residues. V shed 4 bases and J shed 6 bases, with 13 bases lying between them.